This T cell receptor (beta chain) was found in a study of T cell responses to AZD1222 COVID-19 vaccine. CDR1 is LNHDA, CDR2 SQIVND, per germline (reference sequence). V was clipped by 3 bases and J by 1 base, with 12 bases between them. The length of the CDR3 is 15 residues. Assay: immunoSEQ multiplex PCR; the TCRdb copy retains only in-frame clones and omits some. The sample contains 130,000 or so clones, approximately 93% of which appear only once. On this clone itself: Its target is not known.

General study points: The study identified only six AZD1222 recipients as seropositive at baseline. Possibly, clonal diversity was underestimated; donors were largely white British and included more females. Unmutated variant regions are reportedly targeted by nearly half of spike-specific TCRs. No day 14 peak samples; only post-peak repertoires were characterized.

The sequencing here drew on peripheral blood, taken on day 0 of AZD1222 vaccination. The chain has TRBV19 and TRBJ1-1; D not certain. The sequence was collected from an adult in good health. CDR3 coding DNA: TGTGCCAGTAGTATTTCGCACAGAAAGAACACTGAAGCTTTCTTT. It yields the protein CASSISHRKNTEAFF.